This T cell receptor (beta chain) derives from a study of T cells in localized non-small cell lung cancer. General study results and limits: Those with higher blood T cell density had longer overall survival. A median of around 57 clones ranked among the top 100 in tumor appeared in adjacent lung.

Using immunoSEQ multiplex PCR, the repertoire was profiled, and TCRdb retains in-frame clones only, with some absent. The table has tens of thousands of clones, 75% to 95% seen once. As for this clone: Its antigen is not known. An end of the junction differs from the germline gene, which may be a read error.

The CDR3 totals 11 residues. Germline V CDR1 and CDR2: MNHEY, SVGAGI. The sequence came from a woman aged 35 to 69 with stage I lung adenocarcinoma. This sample comprised peripheral blood, obtained before any cancer treatment. This chain links TRBV6-5 with TRBJ1-1; D is uncertain. CDR3 sequence reads: CASSYPETSIF. The CDR3 DNA is TGTGCCAGCAGTTACCCCGAGACATCGATCTTT.